This TCR beta chain was profiled in a study of T-cell memory formation after mild COVID-19. Whole-study context: TCR clusters were mostly confined to one donor each. Study-wide findings and caveats: Researchers report contracting CD4+ clones mostly in CM and EM, with CD8+ clones in EMRA. The study detected some responding clones in pre-infection memory, suggesting cross-reactive memory joined. While clones contracting from day 15 to 85 were balanced between CD4 and CD8, later expanders leaned CD4+.

This clonotype was observed a few times. Its antigen is not known. TCRdb reprocessed the 5' RACE reads via MiXCR and lists one record per CDR3 protein. The sample includes 80,000 to 130,000 distinct CDR3 sequences, around 10% of them seen just once. The V gene lost 2 bases and the J gene lost 5 bases, with 9 bases spanning the gap. The CDR3 length is 13 residues. The genes are TRBV12-3 or TRBV12-4 and TRBJ2-5, with D unresolved. This clonotype originated in a man aged 18 to 30 who had mild COVID-19 (a few samples of this study predate the infection). Cell type and time point are not known. The sample consisted of PBMCs or a T cell subset sorted from them (not recorded which). The CDR3 bases are TGTGCCAGCAGTTTAATAGCTCCGGAGACCCAGTACTTC. It yields the protein CASSLIAPETQYF.